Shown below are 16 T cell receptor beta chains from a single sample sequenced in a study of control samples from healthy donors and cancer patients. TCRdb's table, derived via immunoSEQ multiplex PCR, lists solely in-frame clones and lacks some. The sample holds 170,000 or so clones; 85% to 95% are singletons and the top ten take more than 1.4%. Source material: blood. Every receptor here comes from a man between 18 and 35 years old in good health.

CDR3 sequence reads: CASSYSGGRETQYF. The CDR3 DNA reads as TGTGCCAGCAGTTACTCTGGGGGGCGGGAGACCCAGTACTTC. The rearrangement uses TRBV7-9 and TRBJ2-5, with D tentatively TRBD1 or TRBD2 (6 bases each). This CDR3 spans 14 amino acids. Germline V gives CDR1 SEHNR, CDR2 FQNEAQ (reference sequence). The V end was cut by 6 bases, the J end by 5 bases, with 16 bases between.

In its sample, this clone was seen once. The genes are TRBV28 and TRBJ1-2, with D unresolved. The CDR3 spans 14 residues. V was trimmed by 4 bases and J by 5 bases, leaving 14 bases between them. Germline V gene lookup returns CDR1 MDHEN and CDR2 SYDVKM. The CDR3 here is CASSSPGYGYGYTF. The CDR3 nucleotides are TGTGCCAGCAGTTCCCCAGGTTATGGTTATGGCTACACCTTC.

The CDR3 nucleotides are TGTGCCAGCAGCCATCCCGGACAGTCCTACGAGCAGTACTTC. Translation gives CASSHPGQSYEQYF. The gene calls are TRBV3-1 (or the pseudogene TRBV3-2) and TRBJ2-7, with D possibly being TRBD1 (6 bases). The germline V and J ends were trimmed by 3 bases and 1 base, with 10 bases remaining between them. This CDR3 comprises 14 residues. Germline CDR1 reads LGHDT; CDR2 reads YNNKEL (reference sequence).

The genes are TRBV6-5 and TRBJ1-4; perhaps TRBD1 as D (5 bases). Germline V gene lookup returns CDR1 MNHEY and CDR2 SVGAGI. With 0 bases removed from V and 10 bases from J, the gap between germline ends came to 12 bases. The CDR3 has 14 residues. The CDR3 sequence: CASSYSEGGGKLFF. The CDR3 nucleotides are TGTGCCAGCAGTTACTCTGAGGGCGGGGGAAAACTGTTTTTT.

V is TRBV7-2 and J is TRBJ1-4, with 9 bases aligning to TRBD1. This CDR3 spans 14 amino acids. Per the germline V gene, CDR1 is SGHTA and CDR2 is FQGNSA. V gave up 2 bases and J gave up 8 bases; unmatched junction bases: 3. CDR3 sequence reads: CASSLRGQGEKLFF. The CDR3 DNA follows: TGTGCCAGCAGCTTACGGGGACAGGGAGAAAAACTGTTTTTT. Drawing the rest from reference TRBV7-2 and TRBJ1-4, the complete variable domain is GAGVSQSPSNKVTEKGKDVELRCDPISGHTALYWYRQSLGQGLEFLIYFQGNSAPDKSGLPSDRFSAERTGGSVSTLTIQRTQQEDSAVYLCASSLRGQGEKLFFGSGTQLSVL.

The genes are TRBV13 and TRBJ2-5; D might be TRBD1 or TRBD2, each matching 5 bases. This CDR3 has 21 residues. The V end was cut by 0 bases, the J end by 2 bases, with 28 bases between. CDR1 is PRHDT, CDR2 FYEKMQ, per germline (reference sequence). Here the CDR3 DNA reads TGTGCCAGCAGCTTAGGGTCCTATTCTTCGGCTAGTGGGGGAAGTCAAGAGACCCAGTACTTC. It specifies CASSLGSYSSASGGSQETQYF.

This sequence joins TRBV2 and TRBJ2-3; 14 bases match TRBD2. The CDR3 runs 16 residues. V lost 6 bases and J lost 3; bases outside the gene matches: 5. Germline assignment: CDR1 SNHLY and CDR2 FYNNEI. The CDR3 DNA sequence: TGTGCCAGCAGCCCCAGACTAGCGGGGGGGACAGATACGCAGTATTTT. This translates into CASSPRLAGGTDTQYF. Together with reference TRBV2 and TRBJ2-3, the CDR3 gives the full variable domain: EPEVTQTPSHQVTQMGQEVILRCVPISNHLYFYWYRQILGQKVEFLVSFYNNEISEKSEIFDDQFSVERPDGSNFTLKIRSTKLEDSAMYFCASSPRLAGGTDTQYFGPGTRLTVL.

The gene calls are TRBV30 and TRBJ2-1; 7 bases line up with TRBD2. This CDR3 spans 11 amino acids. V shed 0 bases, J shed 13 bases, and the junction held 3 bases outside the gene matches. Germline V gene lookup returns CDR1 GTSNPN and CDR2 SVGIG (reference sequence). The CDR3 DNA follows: TGTGCCTGGAGTGTTGGGGGGGTCCAGTTCTTC. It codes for CAWSVGGVQFF.

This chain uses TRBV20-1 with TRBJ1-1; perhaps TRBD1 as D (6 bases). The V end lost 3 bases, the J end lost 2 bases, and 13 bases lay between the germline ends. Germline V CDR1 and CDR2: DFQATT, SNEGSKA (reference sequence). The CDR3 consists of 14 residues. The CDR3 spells CSASRGTRNTEAFF. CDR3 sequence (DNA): TGCAGTGCTAGTCGAGGGACACGTAACACTGAAGCTTTCTTT.

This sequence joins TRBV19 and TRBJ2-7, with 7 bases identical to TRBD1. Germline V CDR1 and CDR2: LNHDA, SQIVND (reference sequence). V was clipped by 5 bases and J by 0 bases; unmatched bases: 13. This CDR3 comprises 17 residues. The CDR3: CASSSTTTRQGSYEQYF. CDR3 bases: TGTGCCAGTAGTTCGACAACCACGAGACAGGGCTCCTACGAGCAGTACTTC.

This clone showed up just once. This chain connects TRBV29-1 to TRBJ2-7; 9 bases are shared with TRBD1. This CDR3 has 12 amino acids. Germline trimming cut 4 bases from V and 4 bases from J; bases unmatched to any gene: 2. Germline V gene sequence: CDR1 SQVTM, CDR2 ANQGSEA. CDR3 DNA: TGCAGCGTTGGGGACAGGGTGTACGAGCAGTACTTC. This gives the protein CSVGDRVYEQYF.

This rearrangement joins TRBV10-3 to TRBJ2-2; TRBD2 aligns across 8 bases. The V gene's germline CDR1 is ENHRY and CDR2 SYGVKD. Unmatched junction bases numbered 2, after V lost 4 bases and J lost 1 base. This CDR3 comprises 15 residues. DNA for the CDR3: TGTGCCATCAGTGTAAGCGGGGGGAACACCGGGGAGCTGTTTTTT. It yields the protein CAISVSGGNTGELFF.

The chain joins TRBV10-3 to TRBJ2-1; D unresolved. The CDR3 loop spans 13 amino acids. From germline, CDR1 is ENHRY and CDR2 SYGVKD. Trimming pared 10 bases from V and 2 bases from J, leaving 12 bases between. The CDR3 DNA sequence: TGTGCCAGCCGTAGTCCCCCCTACAATGAGCAGTTCTTC. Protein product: CASRSPPYNEQFF.

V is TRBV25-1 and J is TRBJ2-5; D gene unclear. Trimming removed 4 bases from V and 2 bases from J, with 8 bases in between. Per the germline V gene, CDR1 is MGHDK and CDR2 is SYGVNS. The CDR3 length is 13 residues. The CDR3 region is CASSADWQETQYF. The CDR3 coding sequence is TGTGCCAGCAGTGCAGATTGGCAAGAGACCCAGTACTTC.

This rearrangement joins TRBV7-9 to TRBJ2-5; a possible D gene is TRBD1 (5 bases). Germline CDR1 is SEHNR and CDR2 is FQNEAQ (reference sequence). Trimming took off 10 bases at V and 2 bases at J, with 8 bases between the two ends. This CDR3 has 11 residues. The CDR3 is CATAGQETQYF. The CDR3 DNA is TGTGCCACCGCAGGGCAAGAGACCCAGTACTTC.

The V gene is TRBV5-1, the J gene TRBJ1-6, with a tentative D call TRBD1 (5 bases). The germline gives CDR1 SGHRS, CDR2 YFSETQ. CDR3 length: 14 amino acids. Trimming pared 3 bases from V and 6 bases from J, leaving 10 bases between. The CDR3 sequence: CASSSAGLNSPLHF. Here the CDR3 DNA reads TGCGCCAGCAGCTCGGCGGGACTTAATTCACCCCTCCACTTT.